The clone carrying this T cell receptor beta chain has ten or more counts. A library of TCRbeta sequences, prepared with unique molecular identifiers, was generated. TCRdb recomputed calls from the PCR reads with MiXCR, one row per CDR3 protein. The table has over 550,000 distinct CDR3 sequences, about 11% seen once. V lost 4 bases, J lost 10 bases, and 11 bases stayed unmatched. CDR1 is DFQATT and CDR2 is SNEGSKA in the germline V gene (reference sequence). CDR3 length: 13 residues. This sample was included in a study of T-cell reconstitution after alpha-beta-depleted transplantation in children. The sequencing here drew on PBMCs from the stem cell graft donor, taken from the stem cell graft. This receptor was identified in a human donor who donated a stem cell graft to a child with acute myeloid leukemia. The V gene is TRBV20-1, the J gene TRBJ2-7; TRBD2 matches at 9 bases. The CDR3 DNA reads TGCAGTGCTAAGGAGGGCCTAGCGGGAATACAGTACTTC. This codes for CSAKEGLAGIQYF.